The T cell receptor (beta chain) described here comes from a study of T-cell reconstitution after alpha-beta-depleted transplantation in children. In its sample, this clonotype was seen many times. Germline assignment: CDR1 SGHRS and CDR2 YFSETQ. Trimming pared 4 bases from V and 2 bases from J, leaving 13 bases between. The CDR3 is made up of 14 amino acids. Preparing the TCRbeta library involved the use of unique molecular identifiers. TCRdb independently ran MiXCR on the PCR reads; one entry per CDR3 protein. Of approximately 200,000 distinct CDR3 sequences listed, less than 15% were seen once; the top ten hold roughly 13%.

The TCR originated in a human donor who donated a stem cell graft to a child with acute lymphoblastic leukemia. This chain connects TRBV5-1 to TRBJ2-7; D assignment may be TRBD1 or TRBD2 (5 bases each). Sequencing used PBMCs from the stem cell graft donor, obtained from the stem cell graft. CDR3 bases: TGCGCCAGCAGCCTTTGGGACGGGGCCTACGAGCAGTACTTC. This translates into CASSLWDGAYEQYF.